This TCR beta chain was documented in a study of shared clonotypes between healthy human individuals. Produced via immunoSEQ multiplex PCR; TCRdb's table is partial and in-frame only. The sample records over a million clones, around 78% being singletons. Study-level results: What rarefaction showed was incomplete sorted-subset sequencing despite large depth. Having only a few donors restricted how much genetic and exposure-history diversity was captured. Naive subsets usually exceeded memory subsets in estimated richness.

Germline CDR1 and CDR2: SGHRS and YFSETQ. The CDR3 spans 15 residues. Trimming at V came to 6 bases and at J to 0 bases, leaving 6 bases not matched to a gene. On this clone itself: Its antigen is not identified.

The gene calls are TRBV5-1 and TRBJ2-1; 7 positions match TRBD1. This receptor was identified in a man in his late teens or twenties in good health. Some clones in this sample may be carry-over from other donors' samples. The sequenced sample was memory CD4+ T cells from PBMCs. The sample's subset: CD45RA-negative fraction. CDR3 sequence (DNA): TGCGCCAGCAAGCCAGGGGACAGCTCCTACAATGAGCAGTTCTTC. Residues: CASKPGDSSYNEQFF.